This is a list of T cell receptor beta chains from one sample in a study of T cells after yellow fever vaccination. MiXCR was run by TCRdb on the 5' RACE reads, yielding one entry per CDR3 protein. The sample yields 300,000 to 400,000 distinct CDR3 sequences, under 15% seen once. Sequenced here: CD4+ T cells sorted from PBMCs, sampled 15 days after the yellow fever booster vaccination. The receptor set was obtained from a man aged 18 to 29 who received the YFV17D yellow fever vaccine. CDR3s include the opening cysteine and the closing phenylalanine or tryptophan. The order of the fields is clone size, D gene, V gene, J gene, CDR3 protein, CDR3 DNA. The D gene is left open where the match is weak. Expanded clones are given a class, and other clones once, few, many or no size at all.

few,.,TRBV2,TRBJ2-6,CASTRGFGANVLTF,TGTGCCAGCACCAGGGGCTTTGGGGCCAACGTCCTGACTTTC
few,.,TRBV20-1,TRBJ2-3,CSALSVPDTQYF,TGCAGTGCCTTGTCGGTCCCAGATACGCAGTATTTT
many,.,TRBV7-9,TRBJ1-2,CASSLGTANPYGYTF,TGTGCCAGCAGCTTAGGGACAGCTAATCCCTATGGCTACACCTTC
many,.,TRBV5-1,TRBJ2-5,CASSLGEGETQYF,TGCGCCAGCAGCCTCGGCGAAGGGGAGACCCAGTACTTC
few,TRBD1,TRBV10-3,TRBJ1-2,CAINAGGYGYTF,TGTGCCATCAACGCAGGGGGCTATGGCTACACCTTC
.,.,TRBV6-2/TRBV6-3,TRBJ1-5,CASSRNRDDQPQHF,TGTGCCAGCAGTCGTAACAGGGACGATCAGCCCCAGCATTTT
few,.,TRBV6-5,TRBJ1-2,CASSINRDYGYTF,TGTGCCAGCTCAATAAACCGGGACTATGGCTACACCTTC
.,.,TRBV5-1,TRBJ1-4,CASSLAAATTNEKLFF,TGCGCCAGCAGCTTGGCGGCAGCTACAACTAATGAAAAACTGTTTTTT
many,.,TRBV12-3/TRBV12-4,TRBJ2-1,CASVKLSYNEQFF,TGTGCCAGCGTCAAGCTATCCTACAATGAGCAGTTCTTC
few,.,TRBV11-2,TRBJ2-5,CASSLRYTETQYF,TGTGCCAGCAGCTTACGCTATACAGAGACCCAGTACTTC